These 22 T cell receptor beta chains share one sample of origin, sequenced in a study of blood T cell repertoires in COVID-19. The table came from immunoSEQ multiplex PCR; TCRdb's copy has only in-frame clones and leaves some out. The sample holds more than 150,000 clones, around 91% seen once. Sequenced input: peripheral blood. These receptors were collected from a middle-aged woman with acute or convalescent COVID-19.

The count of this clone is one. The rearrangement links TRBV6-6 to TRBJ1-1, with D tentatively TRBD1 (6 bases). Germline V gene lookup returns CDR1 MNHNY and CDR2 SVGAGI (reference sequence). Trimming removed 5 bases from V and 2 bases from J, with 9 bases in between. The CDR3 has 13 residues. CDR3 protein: CASSKGGNTEAFF. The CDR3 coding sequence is TGTGCCAGCAGTAAAGGGGGTAACACTGAAGCTTTCTTT.

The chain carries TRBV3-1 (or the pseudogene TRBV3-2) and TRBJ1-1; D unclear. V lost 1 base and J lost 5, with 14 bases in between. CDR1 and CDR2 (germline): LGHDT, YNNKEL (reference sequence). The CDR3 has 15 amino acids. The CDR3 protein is CASSQASWSGTEAFF. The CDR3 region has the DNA TGTGCCAGCAGCCAAGCTTCGTGGAGCGGAACTGAAGCTTTCTTT.

The CDR3 bases are TGTGCCAGTAGTATCTTGGGGAGGGGCGGCACTGAAGCTTTCTTT. Protein product: CASSILGRGGTEAFF. The V gene is TRBV19, the J gene TRBJ1-1, with a tentative D call TRBD1 (5 bases). Germline assignment: CDR1 LNHDA and CDR2 SQIVND (reference sequence). Trimming took off 3 bases at V and 4 bases at J, with 15 bases between the two ends. The CDR3 is 15 amino acids.

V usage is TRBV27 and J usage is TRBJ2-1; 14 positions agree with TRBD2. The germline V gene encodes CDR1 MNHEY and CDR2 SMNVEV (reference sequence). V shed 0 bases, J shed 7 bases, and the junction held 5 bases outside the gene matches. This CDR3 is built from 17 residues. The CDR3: CASSLSAGLAGVNEQFF. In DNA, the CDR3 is TGTGCCAGCAGTTTATCGGCGGGACTAGCGGGAGTAAATGAGCAGTTCTTC.

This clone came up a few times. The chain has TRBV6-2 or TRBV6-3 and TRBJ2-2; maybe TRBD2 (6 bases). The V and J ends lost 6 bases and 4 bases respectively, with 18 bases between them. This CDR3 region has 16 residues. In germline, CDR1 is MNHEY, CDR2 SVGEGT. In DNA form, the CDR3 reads TGTGCCAGCAGCATTTATCTCCAGGGACTCACCGGGGAGCTGTTTTTT. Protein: CASSIYLQGLTGELFF.

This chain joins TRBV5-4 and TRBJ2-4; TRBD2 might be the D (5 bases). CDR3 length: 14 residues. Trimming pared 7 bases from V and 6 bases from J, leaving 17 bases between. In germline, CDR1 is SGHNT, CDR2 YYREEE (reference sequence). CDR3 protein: CASRAGGDRNIQYF. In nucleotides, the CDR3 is TGTGCCAGCCGGGCGGGTGGGGATAGAAACATTCAGTACTTC.

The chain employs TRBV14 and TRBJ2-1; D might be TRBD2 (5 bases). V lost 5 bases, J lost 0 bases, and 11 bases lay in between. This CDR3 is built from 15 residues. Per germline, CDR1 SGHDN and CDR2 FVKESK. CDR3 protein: CASSVLAGSYNEQFF. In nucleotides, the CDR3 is TGTGCCAGCAGCGTCCTAGCAGGCTCCTACAATGAGCAGTTCTTC.

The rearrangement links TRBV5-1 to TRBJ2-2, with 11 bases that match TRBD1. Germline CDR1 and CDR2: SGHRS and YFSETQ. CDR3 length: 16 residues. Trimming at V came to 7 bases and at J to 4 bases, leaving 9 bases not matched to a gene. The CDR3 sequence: CASQLDGTGGTGELFF. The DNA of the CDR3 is TGCGCCAGCCAATTGGACGGGACAGGGGGCACCGGGGAGCTGTTTTTT.

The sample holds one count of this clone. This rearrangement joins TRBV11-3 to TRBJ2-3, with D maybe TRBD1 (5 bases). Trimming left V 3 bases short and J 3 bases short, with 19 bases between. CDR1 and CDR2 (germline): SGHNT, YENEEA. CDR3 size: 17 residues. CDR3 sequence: CASSFPGRLMGTDTQYF. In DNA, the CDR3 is TGTGCCAGCAGCTTCCCAGGGCGTCTCATGGGGACAGATACGCAGTATTTT.

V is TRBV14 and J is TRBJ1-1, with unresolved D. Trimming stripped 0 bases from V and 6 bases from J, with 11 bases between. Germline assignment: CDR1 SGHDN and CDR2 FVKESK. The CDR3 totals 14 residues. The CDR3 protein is CASSQEAGFSEAFF. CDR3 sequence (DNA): TGTGCCAGCAGCCAAGAAGCAGGATTCTCTGAAGCTTTCTTT.

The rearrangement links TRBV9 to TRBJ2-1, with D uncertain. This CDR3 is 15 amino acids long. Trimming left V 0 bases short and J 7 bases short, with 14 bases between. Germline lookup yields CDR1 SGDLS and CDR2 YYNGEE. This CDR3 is CASSVDPLLNNEQFF. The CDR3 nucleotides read TGTGCCAGCAGCGTAGATCCTCTTCTTAATAATGAGCAGTTCTTC.

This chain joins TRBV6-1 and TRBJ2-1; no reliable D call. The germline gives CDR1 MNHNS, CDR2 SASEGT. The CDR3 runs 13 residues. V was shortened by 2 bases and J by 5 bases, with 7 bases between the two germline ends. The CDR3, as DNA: TGTGCCAGCAGTGAACTGGCCCACAATGAGCAGTTCTTC. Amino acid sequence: CASSELAHNEQFF.

The CDR3 DNA sequence: TGTGCCAGCAGCTTATCACTAGCCCAAGGGGTTGAGCAGTTCTTC. Its protein product is CASSLSLAQGVEQFF. This sequence joins TRBV7-2 and TRBJ2-1; D perhaps matches TRBD2 (6 bases). This CDR3 spans 15 amino acids. Germline loops: CDR1 SGHTA, CDR2 FQGNSA. The V gene lost 2 bases and the J gene lost 9 bases, with 17 bases spanning the gap.

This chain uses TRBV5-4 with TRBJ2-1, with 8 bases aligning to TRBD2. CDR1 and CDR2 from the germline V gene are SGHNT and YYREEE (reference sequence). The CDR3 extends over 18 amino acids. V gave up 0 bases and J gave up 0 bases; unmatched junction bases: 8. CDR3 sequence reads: CASSLGGGPASSYNEQFF. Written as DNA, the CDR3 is TGTGCCAGCAGCTTGGGCGGGGGGCCTGCAAGCTCCTACAATGAGCAGTTCTTC.

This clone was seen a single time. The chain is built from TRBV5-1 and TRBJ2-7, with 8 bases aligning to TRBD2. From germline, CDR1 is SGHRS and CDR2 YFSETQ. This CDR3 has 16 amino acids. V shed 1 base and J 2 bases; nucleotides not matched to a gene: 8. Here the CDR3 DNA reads TGCGCCAGCAGCTTGATTGAAAGCGGGAGAGCCTACGAGCAGTACTTC. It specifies CASSLIESGRAYEQYF.

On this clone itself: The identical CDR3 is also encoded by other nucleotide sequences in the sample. The CDR3 sequence is CASSIRLAGADTQYF. The CDR3 bases are TGTGCCAGTAGTATAAGACTAGCGGGAGCAGATACGCAGTATTTT. The genes are TRBV19 and TRBJ2-3; 12 nucleotides align to TRBD2. Trimming cost V 2 bases and J 4 bases; bases outside gene matches: 1. The germline gives CDR1 LNHDA, CDR2 SQIVND (reference sequence). This CDR3 has 15 residues.

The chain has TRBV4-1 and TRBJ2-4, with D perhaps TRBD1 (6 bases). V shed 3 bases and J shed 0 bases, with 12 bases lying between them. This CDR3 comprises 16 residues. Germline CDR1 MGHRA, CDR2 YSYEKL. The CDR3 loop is CASSQGPGVAKNIQYF. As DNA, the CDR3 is TGCGCCAGCAGCCAGGGCCCAGGGGTAGCCAAAAACATTCAGTACTTC.

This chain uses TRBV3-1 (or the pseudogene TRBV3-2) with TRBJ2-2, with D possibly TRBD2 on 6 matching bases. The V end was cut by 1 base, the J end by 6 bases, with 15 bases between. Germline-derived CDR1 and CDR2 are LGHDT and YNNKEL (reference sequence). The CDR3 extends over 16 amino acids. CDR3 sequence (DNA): TGTGCCAGCAGCCAAGTCGGGAGTCCATGGGCCGGGGAGCTGTTTTTT. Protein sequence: CASSQVGSPWAGELFF.

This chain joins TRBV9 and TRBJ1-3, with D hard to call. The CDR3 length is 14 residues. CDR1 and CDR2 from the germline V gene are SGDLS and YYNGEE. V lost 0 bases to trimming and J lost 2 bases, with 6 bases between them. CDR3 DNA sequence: TGTGCCAGCAGCGTAGAAGCTACTGGAAACACCATATATTTT. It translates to CASSVEATGNTIYF. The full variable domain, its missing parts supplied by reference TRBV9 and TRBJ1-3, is DSGVTQTPKHLITATGQRVTLRCSPRSGDLSVYWYQQSLDQGLQFLIQYYNGEERAKGNILERFSAQQFPDLHSELNLSSLELGDSALYFCASSVEATGNTIYFGEGSWLTVV.

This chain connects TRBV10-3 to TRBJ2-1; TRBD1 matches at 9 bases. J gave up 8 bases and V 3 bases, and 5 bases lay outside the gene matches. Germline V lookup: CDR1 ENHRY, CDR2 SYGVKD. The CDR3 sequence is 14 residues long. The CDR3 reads CAISDGTGQDEQFF. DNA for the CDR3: TGTGCCATCAGTGATGGGACAGGGCAAGATGAGCAGTTCTTC.

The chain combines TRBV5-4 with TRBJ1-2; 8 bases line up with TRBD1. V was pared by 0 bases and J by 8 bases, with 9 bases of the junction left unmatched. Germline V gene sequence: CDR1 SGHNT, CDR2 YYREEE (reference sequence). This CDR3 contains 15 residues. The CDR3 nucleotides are TGTGCCAGCAGCTTGGGGATCCAGGGGGCGCAGGGCTACACCTTC. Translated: CASSLGIQGAQGYTF.

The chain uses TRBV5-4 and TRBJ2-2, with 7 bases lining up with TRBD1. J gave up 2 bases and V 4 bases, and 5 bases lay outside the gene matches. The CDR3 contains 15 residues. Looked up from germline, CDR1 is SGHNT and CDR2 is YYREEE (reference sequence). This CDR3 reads CASSQGQVNTGELFF. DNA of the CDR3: TGTGCCAGCAGCCAAGGACAGGTTAACACCGGGGAGCTGTTTTTT.